The 7 T cell receptor beta chains listed next were all sequenced from one sample in a study of blood T cell repertoires in COVID-19. Libraries were prepared by immunoSEQ multiplex PCR; TCRdb keeps only in-frame clonotypes and omits some of them. The table lists a few hundred thousand clones, around 92% of them singletons. The sample was peripheral blood. These receptors originate from a person under 35 with COVID-19, enrolled during active disease.

V and J are TRBV14 and TRBJ1-4; tentative D call: TRBD1 (5 bases). The CDR3 contains 16 residues. Germline V lookup: CDR1 SGHDN, CDR2 FVKESK. V was pared by 1 base and J by 7 bases, with 16 bases between. The CDR3 DNA follows: TGTGCCAGCAGCCAAGCATTTCAGGGTTGGGGTGAAAAACTGTTTTTT. It translates to CASSQAFQGWGEKLFF.

The chain uses TRBV29-1 and TRBJ2-3; unclear D gene. The CDR3 has 13 residues. Trimming took 4 bases from V and 2 from J, leaving 10 bases between them. Germline values: CDR1 SQVTM, CDR2 ANQGSEA. The CDR3 reads CSVGLINTDTQYF. CDR3 in DNA: TGCAGCGTTGGCCTAATAAACACAGATACGCAGTATTTT.

This CDR3 is CASSLAPTYYEQYF. The CDR3 DNA reads TGCGCCAGCAGCTTGGCCCCAACCTACTACGAGCAGTACTTC. The rearrangement links TRBV5-1 to TRBJ2-7, with no clear D. The germline V and J ends were trimmed by 0 bases and 3 bases, with 10 bases remaining between them. This CDR3 contains 14 residues. Germline CDR1 is SGHRS and CDR2 is YFSETQ.

This chain uses TRBV21-1 with TRBJ2-7; the tabulated D call, TRBD2, remains unverified against the DNA. TRBV21-1 is given as a pseudogene. This CDR3 is built from 16 residues. CDR3 DNA: TGTGCCAGCAGCAAAGGTGGACTAGCGGGCAGCTACGAGCAGTACTTC. Its translation: CASSKGGLAGSYEQYF.

This chain uses TRBV28 with TRBJ1-5, with 7 positions matching TRBD1. V was pared by 6 bases and J by 1 base, with 6 bases of the junction left unmatched. The CDR3 sequence is 15 residues long. Germline V gives CDR1 MDHEN, CDR2 SYDVKM. The CDR3 region has the DNA TGTGCCAGCAGCCACGACAGGGTGAGCAATCAGCCCCAGCATTTT. Translation: CASSHDRVSNQPQHF.

The J gene is TRBJ1-2, the V gene TRBV9, with D perhaps matching TRBD1 (5 bases). Per the germline V gene, CDR1 is SGDLS and CDR2 is YYNGEE. This CDR3 is built from 15 residues. V shed 5 bases and J shed 1 base, with 15 bases lying between them. CDR3 in amino acids: CASSQLGLLNYGYTF. CDR3 bases: TGTGCCAGCAGTCAATTGGGACTCCTTAACTATGGCTACACCTTC.

The V gene is TRBV6-5, the J gene TRBJ2-7; TRBD2 matches at 11 bases. The CDR3 has 15 amino acids. V dropped 3 bases and J dropped 2; count of bases not matched to a gene: 3. Germline-derived CDR1 and CDR2 are MNHEY and SVGAGI. The CDR3 sequence: CASSYSGRAPYEQYF. Written as DNA, the CDR3 is TGTGCCAGCAGTTATAGCGGGAGGGCCCCCTACGAGCAGTACTTC.